The TCR beta chain described here comes from a study of shared clonotypes between healthy human individuals. Overall study: The donors, a couple of women and a few men, were aged 18 to 49.

In replicate PCRs of sorted subsets, around 0.2 ug DNA, approximately 30,000 T cell genomes, was used. The data were produced by immunoSEQ multiplex PCR, yet TCRdb's version contains in-frame clones alone and is incomplete. The sample holds some 2 million clones; roughly 95% are singletons and the top ten take under 0.15%. The CDR3 extends over 13 amino acids. The ends were cut back, 2 bases at V and 7 bases at J, with 11 bases in the middle. General study results and limits: Sampling covered blood only; tissue repertoires likely differ.

About this clone: No antigen is known for it.

Source material: naive CD4+ T cells sorted from blood. Subset given: CD45RA+ positively selected. The clonotype comes from a man aged 18-30 years in good health. The V gene is TRBV23-1, the J gene TRBJ2-5, with D tentatively TRBD2 (5 bases). TRBV23-1 is an ORF, and what it does is uncertain. The CDR3, as DNA: TGCGCCAGCAGTCAACGGGCCGGAGGGACCCAGTACTTC. Translated: CASSQRAGGTQYF.